This T cell receptor beta chain emerged from a study of blood T cell repertoires in COVID-19. Study-wide context: Acute and convalescent COVID-19 samples came from the United States, Italy and Spain.

CDR3 length equals 15 residues. Germline assignment: CDR1 MGHRA and CDR2 YSYEKL. The J segment lost 8 bases and the V segment lost 1 base, leaving 7 bases of the junction unmatched. The protocol was immunoSEQ multiplex PCR, while the TCRdb copy is restricted to in-frame clones and leaves out a portion. The data contain around 150,000 clones, 80% to 90% of them seen just once; the ten biggest clones take up about 6.8%. Material: peripheral blood. The source of this sequence is a woman aged 50 to 65 in a cohort sampled during active or convalescent COVID-19. This sequence joins TRBV4-1 and TRBJ1-2; TRBD1 agrees at 10 bases. The CDR3 coding sequence is TGCGCCAGCAGCCAAGCCCCAGACAGGGGGCTCGGCTACACCTTC. It is translated as CASSQAPDRGLGYTF.